This is a list of T cell receptor beta chains from one sample in a study of T cell responses to AZD1222 COVID-19 vaccine. Repertoires were generated with immunoSEQ multiplex PCR, while TCRdb's copy carries only in-frame clones and drops some. The sample holds 95,000 to 150,000 clones, roughly 92% seen once. Specimen: peripheral blood, collected on day 0 of AZD1222 vaccination. The source is an adult in good health. CDR3s include the opening cysteine and the closing phenylalanine or tryptophan. Fields, in order: V gene, clone size, J gene, D gene, CDR3 protein, CDR3 DNA. A D gene is named only where the DNA matches it firmly. Clone size, where shown, is once, few, many, or a class for clones that have expanded.

V gene: TRBV7-2; clone size: NA; J gene: TRBJ1-6; D gene: NA; CDR3 protein: CASSRPSGHSPLHF; CDR3 DNA: TGTGCCAGCAGCCGCCCATCGGGTCATTCACCCCTCCACTTT
V gene: TRBV5-1; clone size: NA; J gene: TRBJ1-3; D gene: NA; CDR3 protein: CASSLIGNTIYF; CDR3 DNA: TGCGCCAGCAGCTTGATTGGAAACACCATATATTTT
V gene: TRBV6-6; clone size: NA; J gene: TRBJ1-2; D gene: NA; CDR3 protein: CASSRPGGGGYTF; CDR3 DNA: TGTGCCAGCAGTCGTCCCGGTGGTGGTGGCTACACCTTC
V gene: TRBV6-5; clone size: NA; J gene: TRBJ1-5; D gene: NA; CDR3 protein: CASSYDWDQPQHF; CDR3 DNA: TGTGCCAGCAGTTACGATTGGGATCAGCCCCAGCATTTT
V gene: TRBV10-1; clone size: NA; J gene: TRBJ2-2; D gene: TRBD1; CDR3 protein: CASNGQGPRAGELFF; CDR3 DNA: TGCGCCAGCAACGGACAGGGGCCCCGAGCCGGGGAGCTGTTTTTT
V gene: TRBV9; clone size: NA; J gene: TRBJ2-2; D gene: TRBD1; CDR3 protein: CASSVGGQGNTGELFF; CDR3 DNA: TGTGCCAGCAGCGTAGGGGGACAGGGGAACACCGGGGAGCTGTTTTTT
V gene: TRBV5-1; clone size: NA; J gene: TRBJ2-5; D gene: NA; CDR3 protein: CASSFVGQGETQYF; CDR3 DNA: TGCGCCAGCAGCTTCGTAGGGCAGGGAGAGACCCAGTACTTC
V gene: TRBV19; clone size: NA; J gene: TRBJ1-5; D gene: NA; CDR3 protein: CASSIDGSQMSVQPQHF; CDR3 DNA: TGTGCCAGTAGTATAGACGGATCTCAGATGTCAGTACAGCCCCAGCATTTT
V gene: TRBV10-1; clone size: NA; J gene: TRBJ1-4; D gene: NA; CDR3 protein: CASSESANEKLFF; CDR3 DNA: TGCGCCAGCAGTGAGTCGGCTAATGAAAAACTGTTTTTT
V gene: TRBV7-9; clone size: NA; J gene: TRBJ1-1; D gene: NA; CDR3 protein: CASSPMGRGAFF; CDR3 DNA: TGTGCCAGCAGCCCGATGGGCAGGGGAGCTTTCTTT
V gene: TRBV7-2; clone size: NA; J gene: TRBJ2-5; D gene: NA; CDR3 protein: CASSLNGAQETQYF; CDR3 DNA: TGTGCCAGCAGCTTAAACGGGGCCCAAGAGACCCAGTACTTC
V gene: TRBV30; clone size: NA; J gene: TRBJ1-5; D gene: NA; CDR3 protein: CAWRGPVSNQPQHF; CDR3 DNA: TGTGCCTGGAGGGGACCGGTTAGCAATCAGCCCCAGCATTTT
V gene: TRBV4-1; clone size: NA; J gene: TRBJ1-6; D gene: NA; CDR3 protein: CASSQDPGTYYNSPLHF; CDR3 DNA: TGCGCCAGCAGCCAAGATCCCGGGACATACTATAATTCACCCCTCCACTTT
V gene: TRBV7-7; clone size: NA; J gene: TRBJ1-3; D gene: NA; CDR3 protein: CASSPQGGNTIYF; CDR3 DNA: TGTGCTAGCAGCCCGCAGGGGGGAAACACCATATATTTT
V gene: TRBV6-1; clone size: NA; J gene: TRBJ1-3; D gene: TRBD1; CDR3 protein: CASSEWGQGSGNTIYF; CDR3 DNA: TGTGCCAGCAGTGAATGGGGACAGGGATCTGGAAACACCATATATTTT
V gene: TRBV18; clone size: NA; J gene: TRBJ1-5; D gene: NA; CDR3 protein: CASSPGVREPQHF; CDR3 DNA: TGTGCCAGCTCACCCGGAGTAAGGGAGCCCCAGCATTTT
V gene: TRBV7-9; clone size: NA; J gene: TRBJ2-3; D gene: NA; CDR3 protein: CASSFLGTISQYF; CDR3 DNA: TGTGCCAGCAGCTTCTTAGGGACGATATCGCAGTATTTT
V gene: TRBV7-9; clone size: NA; J gene: TRBJ2-5; D gene: TRBD2; CDR3 protein: CASSLDPTRLAARGTQYF; CDR3 DNA: TGTGCCAGCAGCTTAGATCCCACTAGACTAGCGGCCAGGGGGACCCAGTACTTC
V gene: TRBV29-1; clone size: once; J gene: TRBJ2-1; D gene: TRBD2; CDR3 protein: CSVEPTSGGSNEQFF; CDR3 DNA: TGCAGCGTTGAACCTACTAGCGGGGGCTCCAATGAGCAGTTCTTC